A selection of T cell receptor beta chains follows, all from one sample in a study of post-analysis software for immune sequencing data. TCRdb itself ran the PCR reads through MiXCR, one entry per CDR3 protein. The sample carries about 770,000 distinct CDR3 sequences, 35% to 55% recorded once. Sequencing was performed on blood. The receptors stem from a girl between 10 and 17 years old with multiple sclerosis. Each CDR3 is given with its conserved first and last residue. A D gene is named only where the DNA matches it firmly. Size tells how often a clone was seen (once, few, many) or the class of an expanded clone, and some rows leave it out.

>TRBV7-2|TRBJ2-5|few|-
CASSLWGSKETQYF
TGTGCCAGCAGCTTATGGGGTTCAAAAGAGACCCAGTACTTC
>TRBV9|TRBJ2-1|-|-
CASTMGGLGNEQFF
TGTGCCAGCACCATGGGGGGTCTGGGCAATGAGCAGTTCTTC
>TRBV28|TRBJ2-6|-|TRBD2
CASSWGTSDKSGANVLTF
TGTGCCAGCAGTTGGGGGACTAGCGATAAATCTGGGGCCAACGTCCTGACTTTC
>TRBV20-1|TRBJ2-7|-|TRBD2
CSALPPIDSGTPYEQYF
TGCAGTGCCCTCCCCCCGATAGATAGCGGGACTCCCTACGAGCAGTACTTC
>TRBV28|TRBJ2-3|-|TRBD2
CASSFAGDGTDTQYF
TGTGCCAGCAGTTTTGCGGGAGACGGGACAGATACGCAGTATTTT
>TRBV24-1|TRBJ1-2|-|-
CATSDSDSEGYTF
TGTGCCACCAGTGATTCCGACAGTGAGGGCTACACCTTC
>TRBV7-6|TRBJ2-7|few|TRBD2
CASSERTSGVYEQYF
TGTGCCAGCAGCGAAAGGACTAGCGGAGTTTACGAGCAGTACTTC
>TRBV28|TRBJ2-7|-|-
CASSLVGRTYEQYF
TGTGCCAGCAGTTTGGTGGGCAGAACCTACGAGCAGTACTTC
>TRBV28|TRBJ2-7|-|TRBD2
CASSFKTSGTYEQYF
TGTGCCAGCAGTTTCAAGACTAGCGGGACCTACGAGCAGTACTTC
>TRBV7-2|TRBJ2-3|-|TRBD2
CASMTSGRGRDTQYF
TGTGCCAGCATGACTAGCGGGAGAGGGAGAGATACGCAGTATTTT
>TRBV11-1|TRBJ2-7|few|-
CASSLELQRATYEQYF
TGTGCCAGCAGCTTAGAGCTTCAGCGGGCTACCTACGAGCAGTACTTC
>TRBV29-1|TRBJ2-3|-|TRBD2
CSVEGGGSQTDTQYF
TGCAGCGTTGAAGGGGGCGGGAGTCAGACAGATACGCAGTATTTT
>TRBV6-5|TRBJ1-2|-|TRBD1
CASSYRDSGGGYTF
TGTGCCAGCAGTTACCGGGACAGCGGCGGCGGCTACACCTTC
>TRBV3-1|TRBJ2-5|-|-
CASSQNLQGGPSWGTQYF
TGTGCCAGCAGCCAAAATTTGCAGGGGGGTCCTTCATGGGGGACCCAGTACTTC
>TRBV5-1|TRBJ2-7|-|-
CASSDPLRGEQYF
TGCGCCAGCAGCGACCCTCTACGAGGCGAGCAGTACTTC
>TRBV29-1|TRBJ1-1|-|TRBD1
CSVEAADRAPTEAFF
TGCAGCGTTGAAGCGGCCGACAGGGCTCCCACTGAAGCTTTCTTT
>TRBV4-3|TRBJ2-7|-|-
CASSQVFGGSPYEQYF
TGCGCCAGCAGCCAAGTTTTTGGAGGGTCACCCTACGAGCAGTACTTC
>TRBV25-1|TRBJ2-1|-|-
CASSELGTPSDEQFF
TGTGCCAGCAGTGAATTGGGGACCCCTAGCGATGAGCAGTTCTTC
>TRBV10-3|TRBJ2-5|-|TRBD1
CAISETGGETQYF
TGTGCCATCAGCGAGACAGGGGGGGAGACCCAGTACTTC
>TRBV27|TRBJ1-2|-|-
CASSSEPLYGYTF
TGTGCCAGCAGTTCAGAGCCCCTCTATGGCTACACCTTC
>TRBV5-5|TRBJ1-1|-|-
CASSIQGVFYTEAFF
TGTGCCAGCAGCATCCAGGGTGTTTTCTACACTGAAGCTTTCTTT
>TRBV3-1|TRBJ1-5|-|-
CASSQDSIPGAQPQHF
TGTGCCAGCAGCCAAGATTCCATCCCTGGGGCTCAGCCCCAGCATTTT
>TRBV18|TRBJ1-1|-|-
CASSPPNRQGMNTEAFF
TGTGCCAGCTCACCACCCAACCGCCAGGGAATGAACACTGAAGCTTTCTTT
>TRBV5-5|TRBJ2-7|-|-
CASSSPGVEYEQYF
TGTGCCAGCAGCTCCCCGGGAGTGGAGTACGAGCAGTACTTC
>TRBV12-3/TRBV12-4|TRBJ2-3|-|-
CASRKTDVQYF
TGTGCCAGCAGAAAAACAGATGTGCAGTATTTT
>TRBV6-6|TRBJ2-7|-|-
CASSYSLVSYEQYF
TGTGCCAGCAGTTACTCTCTGGTCTCCTACGAGCAGTACTTC
>TRBV19|TRBJ1-2|few|-
CASSGAVLGYTF
TGTGCCAGTTCCGGGGCCGTGCTTGGCTACACCTTC
>TRBV27|TRBJ2-1|-|-
CASSLLDPLANEQFF
TGTGCCAGCAGTTTACTGGACCCTCTGGCCAATGAGCAGTTCTTC
>TRBV7-2|TRBJ2-1|-|TRBD2
CASSFVAGESEQFF
TGTGCCAGCAGCTTTGTAGCGGGAGAATCTGAGCAGTTCTTC
>TRBV6-1|TRBJ2-3|-|-
CASSESGGSTHTQYF
TGTGCCAGCAGTGAAAGCGGAGGTAGCACACATACGCAGTATTTT
>TRBV29-1|TRBJ2-5|few|TRBD2
CSVEGSDLAGGVTETQYF
TGCAGCGTTGAAGGAAGTGATCTAGCGGGAGGTGTTACAGAGACCCAGTACTTC
>TRBV5-1|TRBJ1-4|-|-
CASSPSAGVAEKLFF
TGCGCCAGCAGCCCCTCCGCGGGGGTGGCCGAAAAACTGTTTTTT
>TRBV20-1|TRBJ2-7|-|-
CSARQGFSYEQYF
TGCAGTGCTAGACAGGGGTTCTCCTACGAGCAGTACTTC
>TRBV29-1|TRBJ1-1|-|-
CSVEGREGRAFF
TGCAGCGTTGAGGGGCGGGAGGGTCGAGCTTTCTTT
>TRBV7-8|TRBJ1-1|-|-
CASSLADRMNTEAFF
TGTGCCAGCAGCTTAGCGGACAGAATGAACACTGAAGCTTTCTTT
>TRBV20-1|TRBJ2-3|-|TRBD2
CSASGSGHGDTQYF
TGCAGTGCTAGTGGTAGCGGGCACGGCGATACGCAGTATTTT
>TRBV6-1|TRBJ2-6|few|-
CASRLGITGANVLTF
TGTGCCAGCAGGCTAGGGATTACAGGGGCCAACGTCCTGACTTTC